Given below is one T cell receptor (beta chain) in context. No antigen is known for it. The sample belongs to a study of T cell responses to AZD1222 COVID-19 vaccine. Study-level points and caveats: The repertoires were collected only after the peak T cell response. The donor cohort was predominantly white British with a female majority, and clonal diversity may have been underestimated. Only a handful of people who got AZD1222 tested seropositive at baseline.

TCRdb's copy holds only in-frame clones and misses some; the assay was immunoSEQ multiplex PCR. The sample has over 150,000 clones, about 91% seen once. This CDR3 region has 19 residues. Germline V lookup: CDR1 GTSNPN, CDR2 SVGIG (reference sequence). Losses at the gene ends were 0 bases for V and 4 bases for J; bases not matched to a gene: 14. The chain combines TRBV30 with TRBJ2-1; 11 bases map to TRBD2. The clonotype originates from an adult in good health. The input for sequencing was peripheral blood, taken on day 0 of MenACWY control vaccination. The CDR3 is CAWSVPVLAGGRRYNEQFF. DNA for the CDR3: TGTGCCTGGAGTGTCCCTGTCCTAGCGGGAGGAAGAAGATACAATGAGCAGTTCTTC.